The next 17 T cell receptor beta chains were all read from a single sample in a study of blood T cell repertoires in COVID-19. Clones were sequenced by immunoSEQ multiplex PCR, and TCRdb holds only the in-frame ones, with some missing. The sample includes approximately 470,000 clones, 87% of them seen just once. Input material: PBMCs or T cells enriched from blood (not recorded which). Receptors originate from a young woman who had recovered from COVID-19.

The chain carries TRBV27 and TRBJ1-1; D not certain. Germline V gene data show CDR1 as MNHEY and CDR2 as SMNVEV (reference sequence). The CDR3 has 14 residues. Trimming cost V 2 bases and J 3 bases, with 10 bases left between them. CDR3 amino acids: CASSLVGRDTEAFF. The CDR3 DNA reads TGTGCCAGCAGTTTAGTAGGGAGGGACACTGAAGCTTTCTTT.

This clone was counted between two and nine times. The chain couples TRBV13 to TRBJ1-1; TRBD1 might be the D (5 bases). V gave up 3 bases and J gave up 7 bases, with 12 bases separating them. The CDR3 contains 13 residues. Germline V gene data show CDR1 as PRHDT and CDR2 as FYEKMQ (reference sequence). CDR3 residues: CASSFRIQVEAFF. CDR3 sequence (DNA): TGTGCCAGCAGCTTCCGCATACAGGTTGAAGCTTTCTTT.

This chain links TRBV2 with TRBJ2-3, with 10 bases fitting TRBD1. Germline V gene sequence: CDR1 SNHLY, CDR2 FYNNEI. The junction had 5 bases not matched to a gene; V was cut back by 0 bases and J by 2 bases. This CDR3 has 17 residues. CDR3 region: CASSEAGDRGLTDTQYF. DNA for the CDR3: TGTGCCAGCAGTGAAGCGGGGGACAGGGGCCTCACAGATACGCAGTATTTT. The variable domain in full, completed from reference TRBV2 and TRBJ2-3, reads EPEVTQTPSHQVTQMGQEVILRCVPISNHLYFYWYRQILGQKVEFLVSFYNNEISEKSEIFDDQFSVERPDGSNFTLKIRSTKLEDSAMYFCASSEAGDRGLTDTQYFGPGTRLTVL.

The V gene is TRBV6-5, the J gene TRBJ1-1; D gene ambiguous. The ends were cut back, 7 bases at V and 3 bases at J, with 9 bases in the middle. Germline assignment: CDR1 MNHEY and CDR2 SVGAGI. The CDR3 extends over 12 amino acids. CDR3 nucleotide sequence: TGTGCCAGCATTCGCCGGGACACTGAAGCTTTCTTT. Protein product: CASIRRDTEAFF.

V gene TRBV9 combines with J gene TRBJ1-4; 10 bases match TRBD1. Germline CDR1 and CDR2: SGDLS and YYNGEE. The CDR3 runs to 15 residues. V shed 0 bases and J 6 bases; nucleotides not matched to a gene: 2. CDR3 sequence (DNA): TGTGCCAGCAGCGTAGATGGGACAGGGGATGAAAAACTGTTTTTT. Translated: CASSVDGTGDEKLFF. The full variable domain, its missing parts supplied by reference TRBV9 and TRBJ1-4, is DSGVTQTPKHLITATGQRVTLRCSPRSGDLSVYWYQQSLDQGLQFLIQYYNGEERAKGNILERFSAQQFPDLHSELNLSSLELGDSALYFCASSVDGTGDEKLFFGSGTQLSVL.

CDR3 nucleotides: TGTGCCAGCAGGGGCCTTAGGGGCTACGAGCAGTACTTC. This sequence encodes CASRGLRGYEQYF. The chain is built from TRBV2 and TRBJ2-7; D is possibly TRBD1 (5 bases). This CDR3 is built from 13 residues. The V end lost 6 bases, the J end lost 3 bases, and 12 bases lay between the germline ends. Germline-derived CDR1 and CDR2 are SNHLY and FYNNEI.

This chain connects TRBV18 to TRBJ2-2, with TRBD2 matching 7 bases. With V trimmed by 3 bases and J by 0 bases, 1 base remained unmatched. Germline values: CDR1 KGHSH, CDR2 LQKENI. The CDR3 is 15 amino acids. CDR3 nucleotides: TGTGCCAGCTCACCCAGCGGGGCGAACACCGGGGAGCTGTTTTTT. Protein sequence: CASSPSGANTGELFF.

The V gene is TRBV5-6, the J gene TRBJ1-2; 7 bases match TRBD1. Losses at the gene ends were 1 base for V and 6 bases for J; bases not matched to a gene: 3. CDR1 and CDR2 from the germline V gene are SGHDT and YYEEEE. There are 13 residues in the CDR3. The CDR3 region has the DNA TGTGCCAGCAGCTTGTACAGGGGAAATGGCTACACCTTC. Its translation is CASSLYRGNGYTF.

The genes are TRBV18 and TRBJ1-4; D unclear. Trimming left V 6 bases short and J 8 bases short, with 10 bases between. Germline V gene data show CDR1 as KGHSH and CDR2 as LQKENI. The CDR3 runs to 12 residues. The CDR3 loop is CASSRGREKLFF. In DNA form, the CDR3 reads TGTGCCAGCTCCCGAGGGAGAGAAAAACTGTTTTTT.

V usage is TRBV6-5 and J usage is TRBJ1-1; D is unclear. Germline loops: CDR1 MNHEY, CDR2 SVGAGI. The CDR3 has 14 residues. V was shortened by 7 bases and J by 0 bases, with 12 bases between the two germline ends. The CDR3 region has the DNA TGTGCCAGCATGTATCTATCCATGAACACTGAAGCTTTCTTT. Protein: CASMYLSMNTEAFF.

The CDR3 DNA reads as TGCGCCAGCACCTCCGGGACAGAGAATTCACCCCTCCACTTT. Amino acid sequence: CASTSGTENSPLHF. The genes are TRBV5-1 and TRBJ1-6, with 7 positions matching TRBD1. The V gene's germline CDR1 is SGHRS and CDR2 YFSETQ. V lost 6 bases, J lost 7 bases, and 7 bases stayed unmatched. The CDR3 totals 14 residues.

The chain employs TRBV9 and TRBJ1-1, with a weak D call TRBD1 (6 bases). The V end was cut by 4 bases, the J end by 4 bases, with 23 bases between. The germline gives CDR1 SGDLS, CDR2 YYNGEE. The CDR3 sequence is 17 residues long. The chain's CDR3 is CASSPAWGGLFGTEAFF. In nucleotides, the CDR3 is TGTGCCAGCAGCCCCGCCTGGGGGGGGCTTTTCGGCACTGAAGCTTTCTTT.

The chain joins TRBV18 to TRBJ1-2; TRBD1 agrees at 7 bases. Per the germline V gene, CDR1 is KGHSH and CDR2 is LQKENI. The CDR3 length is 13 residues. Trimming took 3 bases from V and 8 from J; bases not matched to a gene: 6. The CDR3: CASSPDRVGGYTF. For the CDR3, the DNA is TGTGCCAGCTCACCCGACAGGGTTGGCGGCTACACCTTC. Using reference TRBV18 and TRBJ1-2 for the parts outside the CDR3, the full variable domain is NAGVMQNPRHLVRRRGQEARLRCSPMKGHSHVYWYRQLPEEGLKFMVYLQKENIIDESGMPKERFSAEFPKEGPSILRIQQVVRGDSAAYFCASSPDRVGGYTFGSGTRLTVV.

This clone was detected only a few times. This same CDR3 is encoded by further DNA sequences in the sample. The chain combines TRBV12-3 or TRBV12-4 with TRBJ1-4; possibly TRBD1 for D (5 bases). V lost 8 bases and J 7 bases, leaving 11 bases between the germline ends. The CDR3 totals 12 residues. CDR3 amino acids: CASSRGGEKLFF. DNA of the CDR3: TGTGCCAGCTCACGGGGGGGTGAAAAACTGTTTTTT.

In this sample, this clone turned up once. The CDR3 region has the DNA TGCAGCGTTTCGACAACAGGACAGGGGGATGGCTACACCTTC. Amino acid sequence: CSVSTTGQGDGYTF. The chain joins TRBV29-1 to TRBJ1-2, with 10 bases lining up with TRBD1. This CDR3 is built from 14 residues. From germline, CDR1 is SQVTM and CDR2 ANQGSEA. Germline trimming cut 5 bases from V and 6 bases from J; bases unmatched to any gene: 9. Together with reference TRBV29-1 and TRBJ1-2, the CDR3 gives the full variable domain: SAVISQKPSRDICQRGTSLTIQCQVDSQVTMMFWYRQQPGQSLTLIATANQGSEATYESGFVIDKFPISRPNLTFSTLTVSNMSPEDSSIYLCSVSTTGQGDGYTFGSGTRLTVV.

V usage is TRBV7-2 and J usage is TRBJ1-2, with TRBD1 matching 8 bases. This CDR3 region has 15 residues. J was trimmed by 8 bases and V by 4 bases; bases with no gene match: 12. CDR1 is SGHTA and CDR2 is FQGNSA in the germline V gene. CDR3 nucleotides: TGTGCCAGCAGCTCTCCAGGGGGCGCGGGTGGCGGCTACACCTTC. Translating it yields CASSSPGGAGGGYTF.

This chain joins TRBV3-1 (or the pseudogene TRBV3-2) and TRBJ2-5; possibly TRBD2 for D (5 bases). Per the germline V gene, CDR1 is LGHDT and CDR2 is YNNKEL (reference sequence). Trimming shortened V by 1 base and J by 4 bases, and 13 bases separated the two germline ends. The CDR3 is 15 residues long. The CDR3 DNA reads as TGTGCCAGCAGCCAAGGATTTCCGGGGAGAGAGACCCAGTACTTC. Encoded protein: CASSQGFPGRETQYF.